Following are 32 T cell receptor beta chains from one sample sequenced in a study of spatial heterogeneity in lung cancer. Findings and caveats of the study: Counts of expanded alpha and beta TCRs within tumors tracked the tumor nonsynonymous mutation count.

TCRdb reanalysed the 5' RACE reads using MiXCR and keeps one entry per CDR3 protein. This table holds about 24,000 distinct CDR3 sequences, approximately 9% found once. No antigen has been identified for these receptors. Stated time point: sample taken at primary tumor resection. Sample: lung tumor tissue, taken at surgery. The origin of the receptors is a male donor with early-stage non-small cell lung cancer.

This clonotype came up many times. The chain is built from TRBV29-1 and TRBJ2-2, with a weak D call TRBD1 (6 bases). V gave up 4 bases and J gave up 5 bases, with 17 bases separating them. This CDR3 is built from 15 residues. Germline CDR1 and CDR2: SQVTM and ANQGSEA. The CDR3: CSVAGTQGRTGELFF. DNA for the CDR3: TGCAGCGTTGCGGGCACCCAGGGGAGAACCGGGGAGCTGTTTTTT.

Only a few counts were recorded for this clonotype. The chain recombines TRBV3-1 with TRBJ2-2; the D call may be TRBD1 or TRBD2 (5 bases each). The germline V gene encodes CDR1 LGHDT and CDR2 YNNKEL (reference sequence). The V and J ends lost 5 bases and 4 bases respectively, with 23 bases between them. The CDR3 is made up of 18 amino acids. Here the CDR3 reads CASSALYPGAGSTGELFF. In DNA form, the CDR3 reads TGTGCCAGCAGCGCCCTGTACCCTGGGGCGGGTAGCACCGGGGAGCTGTTTTTT.

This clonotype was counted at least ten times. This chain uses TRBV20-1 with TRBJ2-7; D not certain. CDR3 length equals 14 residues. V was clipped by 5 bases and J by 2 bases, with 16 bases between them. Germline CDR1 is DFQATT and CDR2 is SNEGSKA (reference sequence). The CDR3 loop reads CSARATSGAYEQYF. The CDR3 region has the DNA TGCAGTGCTCGGGCGACATCCGGCGCCTACGAGCAGTACTTC.

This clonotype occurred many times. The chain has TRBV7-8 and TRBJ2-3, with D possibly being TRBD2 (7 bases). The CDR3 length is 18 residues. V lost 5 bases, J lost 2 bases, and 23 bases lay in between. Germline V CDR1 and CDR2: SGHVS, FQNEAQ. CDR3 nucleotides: TGTGCCAGCAGCCAGGTCGGGGGGCGCCGATTCCACACAGATACGCAGTATTTT. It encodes CASSQVGGRRFHTDTQYF. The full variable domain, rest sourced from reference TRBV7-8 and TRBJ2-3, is GAGVSQSPRYKVAKRGQDVALRCDPISGHVSLFWYQQALGQGPEFLTYFQNEAQLDKSGLPSDRFFAERPEGSVSTLKIQRTQQEDSAVYLCASSQVGGRRFHTDTQYFGPGTRLTVL.

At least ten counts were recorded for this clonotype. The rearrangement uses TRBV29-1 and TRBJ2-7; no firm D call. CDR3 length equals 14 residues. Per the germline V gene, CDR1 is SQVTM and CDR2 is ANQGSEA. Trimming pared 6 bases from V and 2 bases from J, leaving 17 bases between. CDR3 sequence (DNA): TGCAGCGTGGGGTTGGGCCATAGCACCTACGAGCAGTACTTC. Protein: CSVGLGHSTYEQYF.

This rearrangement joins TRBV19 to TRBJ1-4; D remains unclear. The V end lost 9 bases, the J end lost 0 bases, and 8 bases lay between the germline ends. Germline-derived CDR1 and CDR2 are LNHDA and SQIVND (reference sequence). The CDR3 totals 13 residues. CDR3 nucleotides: TGTGCCAGCACCATCGCAACTAATGAAAAACTGTTTTTT. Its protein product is CASTIATNEKLFF.

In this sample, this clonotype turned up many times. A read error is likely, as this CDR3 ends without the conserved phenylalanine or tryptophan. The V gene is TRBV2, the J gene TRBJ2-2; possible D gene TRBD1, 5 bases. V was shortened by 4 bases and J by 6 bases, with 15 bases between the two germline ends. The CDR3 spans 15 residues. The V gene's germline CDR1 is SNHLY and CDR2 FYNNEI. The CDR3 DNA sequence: TGTGCCAGCAGTGTGCGTCAGGGTTTTCCCGGGGAGCTGTTTCTT. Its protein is CASSVRQGFPGELFL.

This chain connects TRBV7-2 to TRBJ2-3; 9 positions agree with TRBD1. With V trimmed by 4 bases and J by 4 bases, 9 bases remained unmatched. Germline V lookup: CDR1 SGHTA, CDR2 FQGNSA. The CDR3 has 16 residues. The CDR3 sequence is CASSYSGTGWPDTQYF. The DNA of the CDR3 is TGTGCCAGCAGCTATTCCGGGACAGGGTGGCCAGATACGCAGTATTTT.

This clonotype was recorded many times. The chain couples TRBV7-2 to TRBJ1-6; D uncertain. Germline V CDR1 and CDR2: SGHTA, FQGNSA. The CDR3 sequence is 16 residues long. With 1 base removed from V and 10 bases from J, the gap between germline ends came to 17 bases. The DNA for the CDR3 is TGTGCCAGCAGCTTAGGTCGACCGCTGTCCGGATCACCCCTCCACTTT. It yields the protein CASSLGRPLSGSPLHF. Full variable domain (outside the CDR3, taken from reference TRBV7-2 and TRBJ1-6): GAGVSQSPSNKVTEKGKDVELRCDPISGHTALYWYRQSLGQGLEFLIYFQGNSAPDKSGLPSDRFSAERTGGSVSTLTIQRTQQEDSAVYLCASSLGRPLSGSPLHFGNGTRLTVT.

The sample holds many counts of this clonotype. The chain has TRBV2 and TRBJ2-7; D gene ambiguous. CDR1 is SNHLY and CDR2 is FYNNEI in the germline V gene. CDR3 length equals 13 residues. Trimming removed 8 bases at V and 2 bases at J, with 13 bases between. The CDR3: CASRPTAAYEQYF. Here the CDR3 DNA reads TGTGCCAGCCGCCCGACTGCCGCCTACGAGCAGTACTTC.

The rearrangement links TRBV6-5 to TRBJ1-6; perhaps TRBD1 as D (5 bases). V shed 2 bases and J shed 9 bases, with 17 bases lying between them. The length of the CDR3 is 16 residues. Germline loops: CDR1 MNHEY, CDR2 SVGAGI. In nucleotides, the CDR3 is TGTGCCAGCAGTTACGGCACAGGACGGAGTCCTTCACCCCTCCACTTT. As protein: CASSYGTGRSPSPLHF.

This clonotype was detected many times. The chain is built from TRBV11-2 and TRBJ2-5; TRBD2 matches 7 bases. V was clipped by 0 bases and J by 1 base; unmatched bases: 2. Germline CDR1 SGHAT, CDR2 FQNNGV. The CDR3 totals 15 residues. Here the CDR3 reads CASSLDGRGQETQYF. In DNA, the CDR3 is TGTGCCAGCAGCTTAGATGGGAGGGGCCAAGAGACCCAGTACTTC.

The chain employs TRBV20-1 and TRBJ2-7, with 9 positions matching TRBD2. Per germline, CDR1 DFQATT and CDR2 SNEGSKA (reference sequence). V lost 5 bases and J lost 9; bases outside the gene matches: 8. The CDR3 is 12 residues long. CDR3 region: CSARIAGAVQYF. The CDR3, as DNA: TGCAGTGCTCGGATAGCGGGGGCGGTGCAGTACTTC.

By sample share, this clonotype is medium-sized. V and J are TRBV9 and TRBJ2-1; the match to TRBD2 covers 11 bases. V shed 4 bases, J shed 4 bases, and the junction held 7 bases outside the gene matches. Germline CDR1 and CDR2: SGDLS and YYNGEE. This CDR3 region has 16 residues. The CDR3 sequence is CASSPRLAGGYNEQFF. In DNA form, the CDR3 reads TGTGCCAGCAGCCCCCGGCTAGCGGGGGGTTACAATGAGCAGTTCTTC.

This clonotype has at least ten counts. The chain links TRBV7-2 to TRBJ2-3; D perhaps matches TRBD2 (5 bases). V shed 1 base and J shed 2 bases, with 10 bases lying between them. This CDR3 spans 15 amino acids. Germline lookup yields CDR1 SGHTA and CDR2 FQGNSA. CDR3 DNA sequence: TGTGCCAGCAGCTTAGGAGGACTTCTCACAGATACGCAGTATTTT. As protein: CASSLGGLLTDTQYF.

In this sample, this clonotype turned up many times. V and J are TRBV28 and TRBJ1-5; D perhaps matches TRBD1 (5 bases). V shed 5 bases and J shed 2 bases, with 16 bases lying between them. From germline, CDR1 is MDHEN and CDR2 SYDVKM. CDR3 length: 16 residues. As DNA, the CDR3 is TGTGCCAGCAGTAGAGGGACCCCGTTAGGCAATCAGCCCCAGCATTTT. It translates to CASSRGTPLGNQPQHF.

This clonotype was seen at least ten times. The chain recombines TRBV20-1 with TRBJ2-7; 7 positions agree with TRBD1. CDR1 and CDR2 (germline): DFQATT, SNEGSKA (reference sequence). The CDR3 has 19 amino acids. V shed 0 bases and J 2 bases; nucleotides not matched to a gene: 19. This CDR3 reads CSARDHTGTDPLLTYEQYF. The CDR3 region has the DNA TGCAGTGCTAGAGACCATACCGGGACAGACCCACTCTTGACCTACGAGCAGTACTTC.

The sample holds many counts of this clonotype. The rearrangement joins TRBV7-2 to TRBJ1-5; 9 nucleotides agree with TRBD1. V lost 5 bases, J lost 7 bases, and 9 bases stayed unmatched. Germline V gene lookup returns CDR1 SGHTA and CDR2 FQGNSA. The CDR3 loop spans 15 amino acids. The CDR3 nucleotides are TGTGCCAGCAGCCCGGGACAGGGTTTAGGACAGCCCCAGCATTTT. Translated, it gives CASSPGQGLGQPQHF.

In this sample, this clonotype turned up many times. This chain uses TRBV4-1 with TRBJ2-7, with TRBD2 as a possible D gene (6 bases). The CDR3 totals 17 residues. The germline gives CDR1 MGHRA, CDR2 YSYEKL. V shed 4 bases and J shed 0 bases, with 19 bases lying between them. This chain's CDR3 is CASSRRRDSLSSYEQYF. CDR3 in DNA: TGCGCCAGCAGCCGCCGCCGGGACTCCCTTTCCTCCTACGAGCAGTACTTC.

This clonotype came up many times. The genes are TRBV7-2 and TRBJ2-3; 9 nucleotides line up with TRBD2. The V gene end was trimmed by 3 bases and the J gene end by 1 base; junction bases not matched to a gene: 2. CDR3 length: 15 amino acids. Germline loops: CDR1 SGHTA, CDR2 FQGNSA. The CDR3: CASSLASGGTDTQYF. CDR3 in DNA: TGTGCCAGCAGCTTGGCTAGCGGGGGCACAGATACGCAGTATTTT.

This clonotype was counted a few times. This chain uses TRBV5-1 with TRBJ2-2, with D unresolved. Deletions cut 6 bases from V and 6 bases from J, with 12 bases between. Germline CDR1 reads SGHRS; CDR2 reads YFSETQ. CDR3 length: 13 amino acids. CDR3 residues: CASNPPLSGELFF. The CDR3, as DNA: TGCGCCAGCAACCCCCCCTTATCCGGGGAGCTGTTTTTT.

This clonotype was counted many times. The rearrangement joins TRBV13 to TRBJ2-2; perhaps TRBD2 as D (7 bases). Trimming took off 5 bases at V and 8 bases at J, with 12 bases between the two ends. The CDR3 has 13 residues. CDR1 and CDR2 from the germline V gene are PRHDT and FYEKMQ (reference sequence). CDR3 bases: TGTGCCAGCAGCCTCGGGGGGCTAGGGGAGCTGTTTTTT. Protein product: CASSLGGLGELFF.

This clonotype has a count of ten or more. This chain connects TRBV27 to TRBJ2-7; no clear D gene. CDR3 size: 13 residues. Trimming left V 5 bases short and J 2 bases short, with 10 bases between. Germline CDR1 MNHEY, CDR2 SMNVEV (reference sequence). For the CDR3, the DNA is TGTGCCAGCAGTATGACTTGGGCCTACGAGCAGTACTTC. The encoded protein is CASSMTWAYEQYF.

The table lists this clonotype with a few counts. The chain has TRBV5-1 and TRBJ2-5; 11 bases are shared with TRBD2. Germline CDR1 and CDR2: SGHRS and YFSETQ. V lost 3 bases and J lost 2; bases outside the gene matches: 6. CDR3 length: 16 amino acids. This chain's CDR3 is CASSSGTSGNQETQYF. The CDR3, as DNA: TGCGCCAGCAGCTCCGGGACTAGCGGAAATCAAGAGACCCAGTACTTC.

CDR3 protein: CASSLPGDSPLHF. CDR3 nucleotides: TGTGCCAGCAGCTTACCCGGGGATTCACCCCTCCACTTT. J is TRBJ1-6 and V is TRBV7-9; no clear D gene. V shed 2 bases and J shed 8 bases, with 7 bases lying between them. This CDR3 comprises 13 residues. The germline CDR1 and CDR2 sequences are SEHNR and FQNEAQ (reference sequence). The entire variable domain, with the rest obtained from reference TRBV7-9 and TRBJ1-6, is as follows: DTGVSQNPRHKITKRGQNVTFRCDPISEHNRLYWYRQTLGQGPEFLTYFQNEAQLEKSRLLSDRFSAERPKGSFSTLEIQRTEQGDSAMYLCASSLPGDSPLHFGNGTRLTVT.

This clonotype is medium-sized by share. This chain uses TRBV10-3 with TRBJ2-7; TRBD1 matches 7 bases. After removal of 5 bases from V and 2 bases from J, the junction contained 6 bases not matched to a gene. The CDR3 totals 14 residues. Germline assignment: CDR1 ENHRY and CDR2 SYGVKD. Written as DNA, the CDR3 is TGTGCCATCAGTAGGGACAGCTTACCCTACGAGCAGTACTTC. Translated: CAISRDSLPYEQYF.

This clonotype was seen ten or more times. The CDR3 loop is CASTGAGGGALNSPLHF. The CDR3 nucleotides are TGTGCCAGCACCGGGGCCGGAGGGGGCGCCCTCAATTCACCCCTCCACTTT. The chain joins TRBV28 to TRBJ1-6, with 7 bases lining up with TRBD1. The CDR3 consists of 17 residues. Losses at the gene ends were 7 bases for V and 7 bases for J; bases not matched to a gene: 16. The germline gives CDR1 MDHEN, CDR2 SYDVKM.

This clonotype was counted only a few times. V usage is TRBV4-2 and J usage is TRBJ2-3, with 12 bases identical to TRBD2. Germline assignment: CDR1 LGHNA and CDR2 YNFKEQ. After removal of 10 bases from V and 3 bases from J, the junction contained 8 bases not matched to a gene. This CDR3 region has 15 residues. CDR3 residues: CAIPLAGGRTDTQYF. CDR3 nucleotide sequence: TGTGCCATCCCCCTAGCGGGGGGGCGGACAGATACGCAGTATTTT.

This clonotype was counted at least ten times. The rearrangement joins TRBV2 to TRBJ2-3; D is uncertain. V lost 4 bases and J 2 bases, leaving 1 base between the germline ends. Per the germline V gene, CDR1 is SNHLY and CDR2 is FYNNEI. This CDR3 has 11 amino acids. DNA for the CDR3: TGTGCCAGCAGTGTCACAGATACGCAGTATTTT. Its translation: CASSVTDTQYF.

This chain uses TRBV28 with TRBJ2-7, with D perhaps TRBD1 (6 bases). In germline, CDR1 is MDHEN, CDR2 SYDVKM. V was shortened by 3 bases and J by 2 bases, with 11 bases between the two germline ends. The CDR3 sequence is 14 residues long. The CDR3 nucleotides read TGTGCCAGCAGTTTCCTGACAGGCCCCTACGAGCAGTACTTC. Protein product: CASSFLTGPYEQYF.

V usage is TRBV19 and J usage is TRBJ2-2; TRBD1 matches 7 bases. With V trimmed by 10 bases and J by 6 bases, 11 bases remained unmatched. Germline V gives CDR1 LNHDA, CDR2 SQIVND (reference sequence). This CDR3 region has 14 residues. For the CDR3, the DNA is TGTGCCACTCTCCCGACAGGGTTATCCGGGGAGCTGTTTTTT. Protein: CATLPTGLSGELFF.

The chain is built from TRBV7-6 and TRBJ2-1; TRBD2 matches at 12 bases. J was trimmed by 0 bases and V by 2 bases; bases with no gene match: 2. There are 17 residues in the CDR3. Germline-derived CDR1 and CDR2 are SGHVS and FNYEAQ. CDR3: CASSLMTSGSSYNEQFF. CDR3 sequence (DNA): TGTGCCAGCAGCTTAATGACTAGCGGGAGCTCCTACAATGAGCAGTTCTTC.